This TCR beta chain originates from a study of regulatory T cells in long-lasting Graves disease. CDR1 and CDR2 from the germline V gene are SGHVS and FNYEAQ. V shed 2 bases and J shed 1 base, with 6 bases lying between them. This CDR3 is 14 amino acids long. This clonotype was counted only a few times. The TCR beta library used iRepertoire HTBI primers with Arm-PCR amplification of CDR3. TCRdb fed the multiplex PCR reads into MiXCR, producing one record per CDR3 protein. In the table there are about 450,000 distinct CDR3 sequences, 23% of which are singletons. Regarding time point: persistent/refractory GD, antithyroid drugs over 5 years with positive TRAb. Following extraction of RNA from PBMCs, that RNA was used to make the TCR library.

This chain joins TRBV7-6 and TRBJ1-5; maybe TRBD1 (5 bases). The clonotype was recovered from a female donor with Graves disease. Sequences were derived from peripheral blood mononuclear cells (PBMCs), sampled when the disease was refractory, from a patient treated with antithyroid drugs. The CDR3 sequence is CASSLWDSNQPQHF. The DNA for the CDR3 is TGTGCCAGCAGCTTATGGGACAGCAATCAGCCCCAGCATTTT.